Presented here are 2 T cell receptor beta chains from one specimen sequenced in a study of CD8 T cells in Susac syndrome. Reverse transcription of roughly 0.5 to 1 ug RNA was performed with random hexamers. TCRdb re-called the immunoSEQ multiplex PCR reads with MiXCR, one entry per CDR3 protein. The sample holds 150,000 to 200,000 distinct CDR3 sequences, around 93% seen once. The sequencing input was CD4+ T cells from PBMCs. The receptor source for this set is a human donor in good health.

The CDR3 DNA is TGTGCCAGCACCGACGGGGGGTTTGGCTACACCTTC. Translation: CASTDGGFGYTF. V is TRBV7-2 and J is TRBJ1-2, with D possibly TRBD1 on 5 matching bases. CDR3 length: 12 amino acids. Trimming stripped 7 bases from V and 7 bases from J, with 13 bases between. Looked up from germline, CDR1 is SGHTA and CDR2 is FQGNSA.

V and J are TRBV29-1 and TRBJ1-1, with unresolved D. Germline V gene sequence: CDR1 SQVTM, CDR2 ANQGSEA. V dropped 7 bases and J dropped 0 bases, with 12 bases sitting between them. The CDR3 length is 13 residues. The CDR3 DNA sequence: TGCAGCGGAAGGGCAGACCTGAACACTGAAGCTTTCTTT. Its translation is CSGRADLNTEAFF.